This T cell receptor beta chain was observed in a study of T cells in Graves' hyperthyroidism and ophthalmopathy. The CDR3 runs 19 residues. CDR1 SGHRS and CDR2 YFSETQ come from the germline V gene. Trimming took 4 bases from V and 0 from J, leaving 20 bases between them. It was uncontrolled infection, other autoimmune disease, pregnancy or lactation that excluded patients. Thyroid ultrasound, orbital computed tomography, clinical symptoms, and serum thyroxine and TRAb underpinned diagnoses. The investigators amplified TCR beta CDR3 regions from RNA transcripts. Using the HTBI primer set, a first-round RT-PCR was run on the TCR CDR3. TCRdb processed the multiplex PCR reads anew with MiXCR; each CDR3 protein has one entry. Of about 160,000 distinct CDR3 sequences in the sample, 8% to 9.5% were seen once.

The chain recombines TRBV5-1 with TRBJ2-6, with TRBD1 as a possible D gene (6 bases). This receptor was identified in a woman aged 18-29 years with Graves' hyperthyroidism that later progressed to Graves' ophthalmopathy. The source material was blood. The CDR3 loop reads CASSLATPGEHSGANVLTF. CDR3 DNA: TGCGCCAGCAGCCTAGCAACGCCAGGGGAACACTCTGGGGCCAACGTCCTGACTTTC. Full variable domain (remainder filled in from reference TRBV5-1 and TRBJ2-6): KAGVTQTPRYLIKTRGQQVTLSCSPISGHRSVSWYQQTPGQGLQFLFEYFSETQRNKGNFPGRFSGRQFSNSRSEMNVSTLELGDSALYLCASSLATPGEHSGANVLTFGAGSRLTVL.